The next 9 T cell receptor beta chains were all read from a single sample in a study of blood T cell repertoires in COVID-19. Clones were sequenced by immunoSEQ multiplex PCR, and TCRdb holds only the in-frame ones, with some missing. Of some 120,000 clones in the sample, around 88% are singletons; the top ten hold around 5%. The material sequenced was peripheral blood. These receptors all stem from a human donor in a cohort sampled during active COVID-19.

This chain uses TRBV28 with TRBJ1-5; D is possibly TRBD1 (6 bases). The CDR3 is 15 residues long. Germline-derived CDR1 and CDR2 are MDHEN and SYDVKM. The germline V and J ends were trimmed by 5 bases and 4 bases, with 15 bases remaining between them. CDR3 amino acids: CASSPVQGGNQPQHF. In DNA form, the CDR3 reads TGTGCCAGCAGTCCCGTCCAAGGGGGAAATCAGCCCCAGCATTTT.

The rearrangement uses TRBV19 and TRBJ2-1; TRBD2 matches 8 bases. The V gene's germline CDR1 is LNHDA and CDR2 SQIVND (reference sequence). With 5 bases clipped from V and 3 bases from J, the junction kept 6 bases outside the gene matches. CDR3 length equals 15 residues. CDR3 sequence reads: CASSPTSGVYNEQFF. The CDR3 nucleotides are TGTGCCAGTAGTCCTACTAGCGGCGTCTACAATGAGCAGTTCTTC.

The V and J genes are TRBV5-1 and TRBJ1-2; 8 bases match TRBD1. This CDR3 has 15 amino acids. The germline gives CDR1 SGHRS, CDR2 YFSETQ. V shed 4 bases and J 0 bases; nucleotides not matched to a gene: 5. This CDR3 is CASSIGQGSNYGYTF. The CDR3 DNA reads TGCGCCAGCAGCATCGGACAGGGCTCTAACTATGGCTACACCTTC.

For this clone: A junction end diverges from the germline sequence, so it may reflect a read error. The J gene is TRBJ2-1, the V gene TRBV7-7; the match to TRBD2 covers 10 bases. The CDR3 length is 16 residues. The germline V gene encodes CDR1 SSHAT and CDR2 FNYEAQ (reference sequence). The CDR3 protein is CASSLGVAGGYNEQFF. The CDR3 DNA follows: TGTGCTAGCAGCTTAGGAGTAGCGGGGGGCTACAATGAGCAGTTCTTC.

The chain employs TRBV6-1 and TRBJ2-6; TRBD1 matches at 10 bases. V lost 4 bases, J lost 2 bases, and 2 bases stayed unmatched. The CDR3 sequence is 16 residues long. Germline V gene sequence: CDR1 MNHNS, CDR2 SASEGT. The CDR3 nucleotides are TGTGCCAGCAGTGGGGGACAGGGGACTGGGGCCAACGTCCTGACTTTC. Its protein product is CASSGGQGTGANVLTF.

V usage is TRBV4-2 and J usage is TRBJ2-7; D is undetermined. CDR1 is LGHNA, CDR2 YNFKEQ, per germline. The CDR3 consists of 14 residues. V was trimmed by 4 bases and J by 1 base, leaving 11 bases between them. CDR3 loop: CASSPTDGSYEQYF. DNA for the CDR3: TGTGCCAGCAGCCCAACAGACGGATCCTACGAGCAGTACTTC.

The chain combines TRBV28 with TRBJ1-6; TRBD1 aligns across 10 bases. CDR1 and CDR2 (germline): MDHEN, SYDVKM. The CDR3 is made up of 15 amino acids. Germline trimming cut 0 bases from V and 7 bases from J; bases unmatched to any gene: 0. The CDR3 is CASSLWGQGNSPLHF. For the CDR3, the DNA is TGTGCCAGCAGTTTATGGGGACAGGGGAATTCACCCCTCCACTTT.

The rearrangement uses TRBV29-1 and TRBJ1-2; D remains ambiguous. The V gene's germline CDR1 is SQVTM and CDR2 ANQGSEA. The germline V and J ends were trimmed by 3 bases and 3 bases, with 11 bases remaining between them. There are 13 residues in the CDR3. The CDR3 reads CSVDSSRDYGYTF. In DNA, the CDR3 is TGCAGCGTTGATTCGTCGAGGGACTATGGCTACACCTTC.

This clone was found a few times. The rearrangement joins TRBV30 to TRBJ1-1; 9 bases map to TRBD1. V lost 5 bases and J lost 2; bases outside the gene matches: 3. In germline, CDR1 is GTSNPN, CDR2 SVGIG (reference sequence). The CDR3 length is 13 residues. In DNA form, the CDR3 reads TGTGCCTGGGGACAGGGGACAAACACTGAAGCTTTCTTT. Its protein is CAWGQGTNTEAFF.